The 26 T cell receptor beta chains in this list originate from one sample, sequenced in a study of T-cell reconstitution after alpha-beta-depleted transplantation in children. Preparation of the TCRbeta library was carried out with unique molecular identifiers. TCRdb processed the PCR reads anew with MiXCR; each CDR3 protein has one entry. The sample lists some 600,000 distinct CDR3 sequences, 13% occurring once. Sample: PBMCs, mostly from graft donor cells, taken 360 days after TCRalphabeta/CD19-depleted stem cell transplant. These receptors all come from a male patient younger than 18 who had a stem cell transplant for acute myeloid leukemia, so the T cells may come from the graft donor.

Comments on this clonotype: One junction end does not reproduce the germline sequence, and a read error may be involved. The CDR3 here is CASSSQLAGVTVELFF. The CDR3 DNA is TGTGCCAGCAGTTCCCAGTTGGCGGGAGTCACCGTGGAGCTGTTTTTT. The rearrangement uses TRBV6-5 and TRBJ2-2, with TRBD2 identical over 7 bases. CDR3 length: 16 residues. Germline values: CDR1 MNHEY, CDR2 SVGAGI.

In its sample, this clonotype was seen many times. The rearrangement uses TRBV4-3 and TRBJ2-1, with D possibly matching TRBD2 (5 bases). Germline V gene lookup returns CDR1 LGHNA and CDR2 YSLEER. The CDR3 has 15 amino acids. Trimming stripped 1 base from V and 7 bases from J, with 14 bases between. CDR3 nucleotide sequence: TGCGCCAGCAGCCAAGGCGCAGCGGAGCTGAATGAGCAGTTCTTC. This gives the protein CASSQGAAELNEQFF.

The V gene is TRBV6-4, the J gene TRBJ2-3; no clear D gene. V was trimmed by 1 base and J by 4 bases, leaving 6 bases between them. The germline V gene has CDR1 MRHNA and CDR2 SNTAGT. The CDR3 has 13 residues. Here the CDR3 reads CASSDFNSDTQYF. CDR3 bases: TGTGCCAGCAGTGACTTTAACTCAGATACGCAGTATTTT.

This clonotype was recorded a few times. The chain employs TRBV20-1 and TRBJ2-5; the match to TRBD2 covers 9 bases. Trimming took 2 bases from V and 1 from J; bases not matched to a gene: 5. Germline V gene lookup returns CDR1 DFQATT and CDR2 SNEGSKA (reference sequence). This CDR3 spans 15 amino acids. The CDR3 loop reads CSARFLAGTQETQYF. The CDR3 DNA is TGCAGTGCTAGATTCCTAGCGGGGACCCAAGAGACCCAGTACTTC.

A few counts support this clonotype. The rearrangement joins TRBV15 to TRBJ2-7, with D tentatively TRBD2 (6 bases). The length of the CDR3 is 14 residues. V was trimmed by 9 bases and J by 1 base, leaving 16 bases between them. Germline V lookup: CDR1 LNHNV, CDR2 YYDKDF (reference sequence). CDR3 DNA sequence: TGTGCCACTGGGAATAGCGGCAGTTCCTACGAGCAGTACTTC. It encodes CATGNSGSSYEQYF.

The chain links TRBV20-1 to TRBJ2-3; D not resolved. Germline values: CDR1 DFQATT, CDR2 SNEGSKA (reference sequence). CDR3 length: 11 residues. The germline V and J ends were trimmed by 6 bases and 6 bases, with 10 bases remaining between them. The CDR3 loop reads CSAGIVDTQYF. As DNA, the CDR3 is TGCAGTGCCGGAATTGTTGATACGCAGTATTTT.

A few counts support this clonotype. J is TRBJ2-1 and V is TRBV10-3; the D is unclear. In germline, CDR1 is ENHRY, CDR2 SYGVKD. The CDR3 has 13 residues. The V gene lost 4 bases and the J gene lost 9 bases, with 13 bases spanning the gap. The CDR3 here is CAISGVSSVEQFF. DNA for the CDR3: TGTGCCATCAGTGGCGTTAGCTCGGTTGAGCAGTTCTTC.

This clonotype occurred many times. The rearrangement uses TRBV28 and TRBJ2-1; D could derive from TRBD1 or TRBD2 (5 bases each). This CDR3 spans 16 amino acids. Germline V gives CDR1 MDHEN, CDR2 SYDVKM. Trimming shortened V by 7 bases and J by 6 bases, and 22 bases separated the two germline ends. Here the CDR3 reads CASNGRDAIHPNEQFF. CDR3 bases: TGTGCCAGCAATGGCCGGGACGCTATCCACCCCAATGAGCAGTTCTTC. The full variable domain, rest sourced from reference TRBV28 and TRBJ2-1, is DVKVTQSSRYLVKRTGEKVFLECVQDMDHENMFWYRQDPGLGLRLIYFSYDVKMKEKGDIPEGYSVSREKKERFSLILESASTNQTSMYLCASNGRDAIHPNEQFFGPGTRLTVL.

This clonotype was seen only a few times. This sequence joins TRBV3-1 and TRBJ1-3; unclear D gene. Trimming took off 1 base at V and 0 bases at J, with 10 bases between the two ends. There are 16 residues in the CDR3. Germline V gene data show CDR1 as LGHDT and CDR2 as YNNKEL (reference sequence). In DNA form, the CDR3 reads TGTGCCAGCAGCCAAGTCAAGACGAGCTCTGGAAACACCATATATTTT. Translating gives CASSQVKTSSGNTIYF.

This clonotype was seen at least ten times. The V gene is TRBV20-1, the J gene TRBJ2-3, with D possibly called TRBD1 or TRBD2 (7 bases each). Looked up from germline, CDR1 is DFQATT and CDR2 is SNEGSKA (reference sequence). CDR3 length: 14 residues. The germline V and J ends were trimmed by 5 bases and 6 bases, with 18 bases remaining between them. CDR3 bases: TGCAGTGCTCGGACTAGGGGGCGGGGTGATACGCAGTATTTT. It yields the protein CSARTRGRGDTQYF.

V gene TRBV20-1 combines with J gene TRBJ2-1; TRBD2 matches 7 bases. The junction had 8 bases not matched to a gene; V was cut back by 3 bases and J by 3 bases. The CDR3 is made up of 15 amino acids. Germline-derived CDR1 and CDR2 are DFQATT and SNEGSKA (reference sequence). In DNA form, the CDR3 reads TGCAGTGCTAGGCGGCTAGCGGAGGGCTACAATGAGCAGTTCTTC. It translates to CSARRLAEGYNEQFF.

V usage is TRBV20-1 and J usage is TRBJ2-7; D perhaps matches TRBD1 (6 bases). V was pared by 3 bases and J by 4 bases, with 13 bases between. Germline CDR1 is DFQATT and CDR2 is SNEGSKA (reference sequence). The CDR3 sequence is 13 residues long. CDR3 sequence (DNA): TGCAGTGCTAGCGGAGGACAGTATTACGAGCAGTACTTC. Its translation: CSASGGQYYEQYF.

In its sample, this clonotype was seen a few times. This sequence joins TRBV6-1 and TRBJ2-1; 10 nucleotides line up with TRBD1. CDR1 and CDR2 (germline): MNHNS, SASEGT. The V gene end was trimmed by 6 bases and the J gene end by 9 bases; junction bases not matched to a gene: 11. The CDR3 is 15 residues long. The CDR3 is CASRAGGQGQGEQFF. DNA for the CDR3: TGTGCCAGCAGGGCGGGGGGACAGGGGCAGGGTGAGCAGTTCTTC.

This clonotype was seen more than once but under ten times. The J gene is TRBJ2-1, the V gene TRBV12-3 or TRBV12-4; TRBD1 aligns across 8 bases. J was trimmed by 3 bases and V by 8 bases; bases with no gene match: 6. This CDR3 contains 14 residues. The CDR3 sequence: CASVQGQVYNEQFF. The CDR3 coding sequence is TGTGCCAGCGTGCAGGGACAGGTCTACAATGAGCAGTTCTTC.

This clonotype has ten or more counts. The chain employs TRBV14 and TRBJ2-5; no clear D. The CDR3 runs to 11 residues. Trimming cost V 2 bases and J 5 bases, with 3 bases left between them. From germline, CDR1 is SGHDN and CDR2 FVKESK. CDR3 in DNA: TGTGCCAGCAGCCAATGGGAGACCCAGTACTTC. Protein sequence: CASSQWETQYF. Full variable domain (remainder filled in from reference TRBV14 and TRBJ2-5): EAGVTQFPSHSVIEKGQTVTLRCDPISGHDNLYWYRRVMGKEIKFLLHFVKESKQDESGMPNNRFLAERTGGTYSTLKVQPAELEDSGVYFCASSQWETQYFGPGTRLLVL.

This clonotype showed up just a few times. CDR3 loop: CASSPLSAGVIETQYF. The CDR3 DNA sequence: TGTGCCAGCTCACCACTCAGTGCGGGAGTAATAGAGACCCAGTACTTC. V gene TRBV18 combines with J gene TRBJ2-5, with 7 bases identical to TRBD2. This CDR3 comprises 16 residues. The ends lost 1 base at V and 4 bases at J; junction bases unmatched: 9. CDR1 and CDR2 (germline): KGHSH, LQKENI.

This rearrangement joins TRBV20-1 to TRBJ2-7; TRBD2 matches 8 bases. The CDR3 contains 13 residues. Germline V CDR1 and CDR2: DFQATT, SNEGSKA (reference sequence). Trimming cost V 7 bases and J 4 bases; bases outside gene matches: 9. CDR3 protein: CSGGSGSFYEQYF. The CDR3 DNA follows: TGCAGTGGGGGCAGCGGGAGCTTTTACGAGCAGTACTTC.

This clonotype was seen more than once but under ten times. The chain recombines TRBV20-1 with TRBJ1-2; D is unclear. Germline V gene lookup returns CDR1 DFQATT and CDR2 SNEGSKA (reference sequence). The CDR3 covers 11 residues. Trimming stripped 4 bases from V and 6 bases from J, with 9 bases between. The CDR3 here is CSATTLDGYTF. CDR3 bases: TGCAGTGCTACGACATTAGATGGCTACACCTTC.

There are many counts of this clonotype. A read error may produce the germline difference seen at one junction end. V gene TRBV7-9 combines with J gene TRBJ2-3, with a tentative D call TRBD2 (6 bases). CDR3 length: 15 residues. Germline V lookup: CDR1 SEHNR, CDR2 FQNEAQ (reference sequence). The CDR3: CASSLSGGRTDTQYF. CDR3 DNA: TGCGCCAGCAGCCTTAGCGGAGGCCGCACAGATACGCAGTATTTT.

The J gene is TRBJ2-5, the V gene TRBV6-2 or TRBV6-3; tentatively, D is TRBD1 or TRBD2 (5 bases each). This CDR3 spans 15 amino acids. Germline loops: CDR1 MNHEY, CDR2 SVGEGT. Trimming stripped 6 bases from V and 2 bases from J, with 16 bases between. The CDR3 DNA reads as TGTGCCAGCAGCTTACCGGGACGGAGACAAGAGACCCAGTACTTC. Translated: CASSLPGRRQETQYF.

In its sample, this clonotype was seen many times. The J gene is TRBJ2-7, the V gene TRBV6-2 or TRBV6-3; D is undetermined. Germline V lookup: CDR1 MNHEY, CDR2 SVGEGT. The V end was cut by 2 bases, the J end by 4 bases, with 12 bases between. The CDR3 runs 14 residues. The CDR3: CASSYDRSGYEQYF. DNA for the CDR3: TGTGCCAGCAGTTACGATCGCTCCGGTTACGAGCAGTACTTC.

The chain carries TRBV6-1 and TRBJ2-7; no clear D gene. The CDR3 contains 14 residues. CDR1 and CDR2 from the germline V gene are MNHNS and SASEGT. With 6 bases removed from V and 0 bases from J, the gap between germline ends came to 12 bases. CDR3: CASSRSPSSYEQYF. The CDR3 bases are TGTGCCAGCAGCCGATCTCCCAGCTCCTACGAGCAGTACTTC.

The rearrangement joins TRBV10-3 to TRBJ2-2, with 15 bases matching TRBD2. Germline CDR1 reads ENHRY; CDR2 reads SYGVKD. This CDR3 region has 18 residues. Trimming removed 1 base from V and 3 bases from J; junction bases left unmatched: 3. The CDR3 reads CAISEWTSGRDHTGELFF. Written as DNA, the CDR3 is TGTGCCATCAGTGAGTGGACTAGCGGGAGGGACCACACCGGGGAGCTGTTTTTT.

The chain couples TRBV15 to TRBJ2-2; 7 nucleotides agree with TRBD2. Germline V gives CDR1 LNHNV, CDR2 YYDKDF (reference sequence). V dropped 0 bases and J dropped 7; count of bases not matched to a gene: 11. The CDR3 is 17 amino acids. The CDR3 DNA reads as TGTGCCACCAGCAGAGATCGATCGGGAGGCCGGTACGGGGAGCTGTTTTTT. Residues: CATSRDRSGGRYGELFF.

This clonotype came up a few times. This chain links TRBV28 with TRBJ2-1, with D possibly matching TRBD2 (6 bases). The ends were cut back, 3 bases at V and 15 bases at J, with 15 bases in the middle. This CDR3 spans 12 amino acids. CDR1 is MDHEN and CDR2 is SYDVKM in the germline V gene. The CDR3 nucleotides read TGTGCCAGCAGTTTTTTACGGGAGAGGGTGTTCTTC. This translates into CASSFLRERVFF.

This clonotype was picked up a small number of times. The chain uses TRBV20-1 and TRBJ2-3, with 9 bases fitting TRBD2. V lost 8 bases to trimming and J lost 5 bases; unmatched junction nucleotides: 20. This CDR3 region has 17 residues. Germline V gives CDR1 DFQATT, CDR2 SNEGSKA (reference sequence). This CDR3 is CSSRRGSGRNLLDTQYF. CDR3 coding DNA: TGCAGTAGCCGTCGGGGGAGCGGGAGGAATCTATTAGATACGCAGTATTTT.